The clone carrying this T cell receptor beta chain is categorized as medium-sized. The library had UMIs added by 3' ligation of an oligonucleotide to TCR cDNA. Germline loops: CDR1 MNHEY, CDR2 SVGEGT. The length of the CDR3 is 14 residues. Between the trimmed V and J ends, which lost 3 bases and 3 bases, there was a span of 9 bases. Amplification of ligated cDNA took four PCR rounds with SP2 and nested alpha and beta constant primers. MiXCR, run by TCRdb on the 5' RACE reads, gives a single entry per CDR3 protein. In the table there are over 45,000 distinct CDR3 sequences, 7.6% of which are singletons. These data belong to a study of naive and memory T cell subsets.

J is TRBJ1-5 and V is TRBV6-2 or TRBV6-3; weak D call: TRBD1 (5 bases). This sequence was found in a female donor in good health. The CDR3 nucleotides are TGTGCCAGCAGTTATAAGGACAACAATCAGCCCCAGCATTTT. Encoded protein: CASSYKDNNQPQHF.